These T cell receptor beta chains were read from a single sample in a study of regulatory T cells in long-lasting Graves disease. TCRdb re-called the multiplex PCR reads through MiXCR, storing one row per CDR3 protein. The data show 350,000 to 400,000 distinct CDR3 sequences, around 16% seen once. This sample was also put to use in a study of T cells in Graves' hyperthyroidism and ophthalmopathy.

The source material was peripheral blood mononuclear cells (PBMCs), sampled at new diagnosis, from a patient treated with antithyroid drugs. Receptors were obtained from a woman under 30 with Graves disease. The CDR3 runs from the conserved cysteine through the conserved F or W. D genes are given only for firm matches. Clone size is given for some rows only: seen once, a few or many times, or a class if the clone is expanded.

D gene	J gene	V gene	clone size	CDR3 DNA	CDR3 protein
-	TRBJ2-1	TRBV12-3/TRBV12-4	few	TGTGCCAGCAGTTTTTCGGGCGAAAGTGAGCAGTTCTTC	CASSFSGESEQFF
TRBD2	TRBJ2-5	TRBV7-9	few	TGTGCCAGCAGTTATGGGGCCCTAGCGGGGGAGCCCCAGAGGACCCAGTACTTC	CASSYGALAGEPQRTQYF
TRBD2	TRBJ2-1	TRBV5-6	few	TGTGCCAGCAGCTTGGGTAGCGGGAGATTCGCTGAGCAGTTCTTC	CASSLGSGRFAEQFF
TRBD2	TRBJ2-7	TRBV30	-	TGTGCCTGGAGCGCGGGGGATCACTACGAGCAGTACTTC	CAWSAGDHYEQYF
-	TRBJ1-1	TRBV6-2/TRBV6-3	few	TGTGCCAGCAAGTGGGCAGGGAAGAAGGTGAACACTGAAGCTTTCTTT	CASKWAGKKVNTEAFF
-	TRBJ2-3	TRBV3-1	many	TGTGCCAGCAGCCAAAAGGGGACAGATACGCAGTATTTT	CASSQKGTDTQYF
-	TRBJ2-5	TRBV5-1	many	TGCGCCAGCAGCCCGGGGAGGGAGACCCAGTACTTC	CASSPGRETQYF
-	TRBJ2-5	TRBV18	many	TGTGCCAGCTCACCACCATCTAGGCGCGCCCAAGAGACCCAGTACTTC	CASSPPSRRAQETQYF
-	TRBJ1-5	TRBV6-1	-	TGTGCCAGCAGTGAAGCGCTCCGTAATCAGCCCCAGCATTTT	CASSEALRNQPQHF
TRBD1	TRBJ1-1	TRBV28	many	TGTGCCAGCAGTTTAGCTGGGGCAGGGGGCAACACTGAAGCTTTCTTT	CASSLAGAGGNTEAFF